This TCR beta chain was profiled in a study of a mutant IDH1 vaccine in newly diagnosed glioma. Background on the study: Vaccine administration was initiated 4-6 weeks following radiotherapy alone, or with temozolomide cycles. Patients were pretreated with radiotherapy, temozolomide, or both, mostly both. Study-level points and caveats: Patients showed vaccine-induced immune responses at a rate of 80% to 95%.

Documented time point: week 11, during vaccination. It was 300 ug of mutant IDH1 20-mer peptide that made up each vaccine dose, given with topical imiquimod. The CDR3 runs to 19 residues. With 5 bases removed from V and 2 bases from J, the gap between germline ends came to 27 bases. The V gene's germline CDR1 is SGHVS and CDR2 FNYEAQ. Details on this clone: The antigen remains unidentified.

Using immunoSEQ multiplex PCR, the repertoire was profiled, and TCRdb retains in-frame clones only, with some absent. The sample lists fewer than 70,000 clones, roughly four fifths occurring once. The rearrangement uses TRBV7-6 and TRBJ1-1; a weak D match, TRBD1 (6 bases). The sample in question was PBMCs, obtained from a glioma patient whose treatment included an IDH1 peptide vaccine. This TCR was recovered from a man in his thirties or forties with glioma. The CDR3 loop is CASSLTQLRRQGTNTEAFF. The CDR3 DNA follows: TGTGCCAGCAGCCTTACCCAACTCCGTAGGCAGGGGACCAACACTGAAGCTTTCTTT.